A single sample gave rise to the 20 T cell receptor beta chains below, sequenced in a study of blood T cell repertoires in COVID-19 (TCRdb year 2020). Library preparation used the immunoSEQ multiplex PCR assay. Not all clones reach the TCRdb copy of this immuneACCESS table, which keeps in-frame sequences only. Checked studies attribute under half of the gap to unresolved V genes and leave the rest unexplained. The sample table lists 150,000 to 200,000 clones, 82% of them with a count of one. The ten top clones hold around 5.5% of the sample. The sample was PBMCs or T cells enriched from blood (not recorded which). The receptors were sampled from a woman aged 55 to 70 with acute COVID-19.

The chain has TRBV10-3 and TRBJ2-1; a possible D gene is TRBD1 (5 bases). Germline CDR1 is ENHRY and CDR2 is SYGVKD. The CDR3 has 11 residues. V lost 3 bases, J lost 9 bases, and 6 bases lay in between. As DNA, the CDR3 is TGTGCCATCAGTGATCAGGGTGAGCAGTTCTTC. Translating it yields CAISDQGEQFF.

The rearrangement joins TRBV5-5 to TRBJ2-5; D is possibly TRBD1 (6 bases). This CDR3 contains 14 residues. V was pared by 7 bases and J by 2 bases, with 15 bases between. CDR1 and CDR2 from the germline V gene are SGHKS and YYEKEE (reference sequence). The CDR3 region is CASLGAPRQETQYF. The CDR3 nucleotides are TGTGCCAGCCTGGGGGCCCCGAGGCAAGAGACCCAGTACTTC.

V and J are TRBV7-2 and TRBJ1-2; possible D gene TRBD1, 6 bases. CDR1 is SGHTA and CDR2 is FQGNSA in the germline V gene. Trimming pared 5 bases from V and 3 bases from J, leaving 13 bases between. The CDR3 contains 14 residues. Here the CDR3 reads CASSPGSGDYGYTF. The CDR3 DNA follows: TGTGCCAGCAGCCCAGGGTCAGGGGACTATGGCTACACCTTC.

The rearrangement joins TRBV19 to TRBJ2-2; weak D call: TRBD2 (5 bases). Germline assignment: CDR1 LNHDA and CDR2 SQIVND (reference sequence). V was trimmed by 9 bases and J by 5 bases, leaving 16 bases between them. The CDR3 sequence is 14 residues long. The CDR3 spells CASKNTGGTGELFF. The CDR3, as DNA: TGTGCCAGCAAAAACACGGGCGGGACCGGGGAGCTGTTTTTT.

This CDR3 is CASSQPGGEQYF. CDR3 sequence (DNA): TGTGCCAGCAGCCAGCCGGGGGGCGAGCAGTACTTC. The chain carries TRBV11-2 and TRBJ2-7, with 7 bases that match TRBD2. V trimming: 5 bases; J trimming: 6 bases; junction bases outside the gene matches: 4. CDR1 and CDR2 from the germline V gene are SGHAT and FQNNGV. This CDR3 spans 12 amino acids.

The gene calls are TRBV5-4 and TRBJ1-2, with D possibly TRBD1 on 6 matching bases. This CDR3 has 15 residues. V shed 3 bases and J shed 6 bases, with 18 bases lying between them. From germline, CDR1 is SGHNT and CDR2 YYREEE (reference sequence). The CDR3 protein is CASSSLGRGADGYTF. The DNA of the CDR3 is TGTGCCAGCAGCTCACTCGGGCGGGGGGCGGATGGCTACACCTTC.

This sequence joins TRBV7-2 and TRBJ2-1, with a possible D match to TRBD1 (6 bases). CDR1 and CDR2 from the germline V gene are SGHTA and FQGNSA. The CDR3 consists of 14 residues. Deletions cut 6 bases from V and 3 bases from J, with 12 bases between. CDR3: CASSLQGYYNEQFF. The CDR3 DNA reads TGTGCCAGCAGTCTACAGGGTTACTACAATGAGCAGTTCTTC. Combining the CDR3 with reference TRBV7-2 and TRBJ2-1 gives the whole variable domain GAGVSQSPSNKVTEKGKDVELRCDPISGHTALYWYRQSLGQGLEFLIYFQGNSAPDKSGLPSDRFSAERTGGSVSTLTIQRTQQEDSAVYLCASSLQGYYNEQFFGPGTRLTVL.

V gene TRBV19 combines with J gene TRBJ1-3; 7 bases fit TRBD1. The CDR3 is 16 residues long. Germline CDR1 and CDR2: LNHDA and SQIVND (reference sequence). V lost 5 bases and J lost 2; bases outside the gene matches: 9. CDR3 protein: CASSPRTGEAGNTIYF. DNA of the CDR3: TGTGCCAGTAGTCCTCGCACAGGGGAAGCTGGAAACACCATATATTTT.

The V and J genes are TRBV3-1 (or the pseudogene TRBV3-2) and TRBJ2-3; TRBD2 aligns across 10 bases. With 4 bases clipped from V and 0 bases from J, the junction kept 1 base outside the gene matches. The germline V gene has CDR1 LGHDT and CDR2 YNNKEL (reference sequence). The CDR3 loop spans 15 amino acids. CDR3 sequence: CASSRAGGSTDTQYF. DNA for the CDR3: TGTGCCAGCAGCCGAGCGGGGGGGAGCACAGATACGCAGTATTTT.

J is TRBJ2-1 and V is TRBV5-4; D perhaps matches TRBD2 (5 bases). The CDR3 totals 16 residues. Deletions cut 0 bases from V and 0 bases from J, with 10 bases between. From germline, CDR1 is SGHNT and CDR2 YYREEE (reference sequence). The DNA for the CDR3 is TGTGCCAGCAGCTTGGGTAGCGCGACCTCCTACAATGAGCAGTTCTTC. Encoded protein: CASSLGSATSYNEQFF.

This chain uses TRBV7-2 with TRBJ2-7; D is uncertain. V gave up 2 bases and J gave up 3 bases, with 8 bases separating them. This CDR3 spans 13 amino acids. Germline V CDR1 and CDR2: SGHTA, FQGNSA. The CDR3, as DNA: TGTGCCAGCAGCTTAACAGACGACTACGAGCAGTACGTC. Its protein product is CASSLTDDYEQYV.

The genes are TRBV5-1 and TRBJ1-2; the match to TRBD1 covers 8 bases. The CDR3 is 14 amino acids. Germline V gives CDR1 SGHRS, CDR2 YFSETQ. Trimming took 0 bases from V and 5 from J; bases not matched to a gene: 3. This CDR3 is CASSLERTGYGYTF. CDR3 sequence (DNA): TGCGCCAGCAGCTTGGAAAGGACAGGGTATGGCTACACCTTC.

V gene TRBV11-3 combines with J gene TRBJ1-5; D call uncertain. The CDR3 consists of 13 residues. V lost 2 bases to trimming and J lost 2 bases, with 4 bases between them. The germline gives CDR1 SGHNT, CDR2 YENEEA. The CDR3 nucleotides are TGTGCCAGCAGCTTAATAGGCAATCAGCCCCAGCATTTT. Protein product: CASSLIGNQPQHF.

The V gene is TRBV7-2, the J gene TRBJ1-5; D perhaps matches TRBD1 (5 bases). In germline, CDR1 is SGHTA, CDR2 FQGNSA. The CDR3 covers 14 residues. Trimming shortened V by 2 bases and J by 6 bases, and 11 bases separated the two germline ends. CDR3 amino acids: CASSLRGSSQPQHF. The CDR3 DNA sequence: TGTGCCAGCAGCTTAAGGGGTTCTAGTCAGCCCCAGCATTTT.

This chain connects TRBV28 to TRBJ1-4, with D perhaps matching TRBD1 (5 bases). The ends were cut back, 11 bases at V and 4 bases at J, with 17 bases in the middle. CDR1 is MDHEN and CDR2 is SYDVKM in the germline V gene. This CDR3 spans 14 amino acids. CDR3 DNA: TGTGCCGGTCGTGGGACGGGACTTAATGAAAAACTGTTTTTT. It yields the protein CAGRGTGLNEKLFF. The full variable domain, its missing parts supplied by reference TRBV28 and TRBJ1-4, is DVKVTQSSRYLVKRTGEKVFLECVQDMDHENMFWYRQDPGLGLRLIYFSYDVKMKEKGDIPEGYSVSREKKERFSLILESASTNQTSMYLCAGRGTGLNEKLFFGSGTQLSVL.

This rearrangement joins TRBV6-2 or TRBV6-3 to TRBJ1-1; D is unclear. This CDR3 spans 12 amino acids. V gave up 4 bases and J gave up 9 bases, with 12 bases separating them. Germline CDR1 MNHEY, CDR2 SVGEGT. This CDR3 is CASSFQTSKAFF. The CDR3 DNA reads TGTGCCAGCAGTTTCCAGACAAGTAAAGCTTTCTTT.

This clone was picked up many times. CDR3 sequence reads: CASSEGGLVFGQFF. In nucleotides, the CDR3 is TGTGCCAGCAGTGAAGGGGGACTAGTTTTTGGGCAGTTCTTC. The chain couples TRBV6-1 to TRBJ2-1, with TRBD2 identical over 8 bases. CDR1 and CDR2 (germline): MNHNS, SASEGT. The J segment lost 12 bases and the V segment lost 1 base, leaving 8 bases of the junction unmatched. CDR3 length: 14 residues.

V and J are TRBV24-1 and TRBJ1-1; possibly TRBD1 for D (6 bases). The germline V and J ends were trimmed by 2 bases and 3 bases, with 12 bases remaining between them. CDR3 length: 15 amino acids. CDR1 and CDR2 from the germline V gene are KGHDR and SFDVKD. The CDR3 coding sequence is TGTGCCACCAGTGATTCTTCGACAGGAGACACTGAAGCTTTCTTT. Translating gives CATSDSSTGDTEAFF.

This chain connects TRBV6-2 or TRBV6-3 to TRBJ1-2; possible D gene TRBD1, 5 bases. Germline V gene lookup returns CDR1 MNHEY and CDR2 SVGEGT. This CDR3 spans 13 amino acids. Trimming removed 2 bases at V and 5 bases at J, with 9 bases between. The CDR3 spells CASSYGQLYGYTF. As DNA, the CDR3 is TGTGCCAGCAGTTACGGACAACTATATGGCTACACCTTC.

The V call is TRBV7-9, the J call TRBJ1-1, with a possible D match to TRBD1 (5 bases). CDR1 and CDR2 (germline): SEHNR, FQNEAQ (reference sequence). The CDR3 sequence is 14 residues long. V lost 5 bases and J 4 bases, leaving 14 bases between the germline ends. CDR3 DNA sequence: TGTGCCAGCAGCCCCATGGGGCTGTTCACTGAAGCTTTCTTT. Translating it yields CASSPMGLFTEAFF.